The 15 T cell receptor beta chains below all came from one sample that was sequenced in a study of beta chain features in type 1 diabetes. These receptors have no identified antigens. Study observations and caveats: For Type 1 diabetes patients, all four CD4+ subsets carried TCRB CDR3s that were moderately but significantly shorter.

The study reverse transcribed the entire isolated RNA, so it sequenced expressed TCRB transcripts. Sequencing was performed with immunoSEQ multiplex PCR; in TCRdb, only in-frame clones are kept and a portion is missing. The sample consists of approximately 360,000 clones, roughly 12% of them appearing once. What was sequenced was naive CD4+ T cells from blood. The receptors here all came from a woman under 30 with type 1 diabetes.

This clone occurred a few times. The CDR3 protein is CAWSAGPLPLSGANVLTF. The CDR3 DNA reads as TGTGCCTGGAGCGCGGGACCCCTACCACTCTCTGGGGCCAACGTCCTGACTTTC. This chain links TRBV30 with TRBJ2-6, with D tentatively TRBD2 (6 bases). CDR1 GTSNPN and CDR2 SVGIG come from the germline V gene (reference sequence). Trimming shortened V by 3 bases and J by 0 bases, and 18 bases separated the two germline ends. The length of the CDR3 is 18 residues. The entire variable domain, with the rest obtained from reference TRBV30 and TRBJ2-6, is as follows: SQTIHQWPATLVQPVGSPLSLECTVEGTSNPNLYWYRQAAGRGLQLLFYSVGIGQISSEVPQNLSASRPQDRQFILSSKKLLLSDSGFYLCAWSAGPLPLSGANVLTFGAGSRLTVL.

Only a few counts were recorded for this clone. The chain uses TRBV29-1 and TRBJ1-1; D gene ambiguous. The V and J ends lost 4 bases and 2 bases respectively, with 11 bases between them. Per germline, CDR1 SQVTM and CDR2 ANQGSEA. This CDR3 has 13 residues. CDR3 DNA: TGCAGCGTTGGAAGAGGGAGTAACACTGAAGCTTTCTTT. Translated, it gives CSVGRGSNTEAFF.

V gene TRBV7-9 combines with J gene TRBJ1-1; D is perhaps TRBD1 (6 bases). CDR1 SEHNR and CDR2 FQNEAQ come from the germline V gene (reference sequence). The CDR3 is 12 amino acids. The ends were cut back, 5 bases at V and 5 bases at J, with 9 bases in the middle. The CDR3 region is CASSLRGTEAFF. The DNA for the CDR3 is TGTGCCAGCAGCCTCAGGGGAACTGAAGCTTTCTTT.

This clone was counted once. The genes are TRBV7-9 and TRBJ1-5; 8 bases align to TRBD1. Germline V gene sequence: CDR1 SEHNR, CDR2 FQNEAQ (reference sequence). J gave up 6 bases and V 5 bases, and 9 bases lay outside the gene matches. The CDR3 length is 15 residues. CDR3 coding DNA: TGTGCCAGCAGCACCGGACAGGGAAGGTCTCAGCCCCAGCATTTT. Residues: CASSTGQGRSQPQHF.

This clone turned up a few times. The chain recombines TRBV9 with TRBJ2-7; TRBD1 agrees at 7 bases. Per the germline V gene, CDR1 is SGDLS and CDR2 is YYNGEE. The CDR3 length is 14 residues. The V gene end was trimmed by 4 bases and the J gene end by 1 base; junction bases not matched to a gene: 5. The CDR3 bases are TGTGCCAGCAGCCGGGACAGCCTATCCTACGAGCAGTACTTC. Translated, it gives CASSRDSLSYEQYF.

The rearrangement uses TRBV4-3 and TRBJ1-5; 7 bases agree with TRBD1. CDR1 and CDR2 from the germline V gene are LGHNA and YSLEER. The J segment lost 9 bases and the V segment lost 0 bases, leaving 17 bases of the junction unmatched. This CDR3 comprises 18 residues. The CDR3 loop reads CASSQESETGYYVLPQHF. For the CDR3, the DNA is TGCGCCAGCAGCCAAGAATCCGAGACAGGGTATTACGTGTTGCCCCAGCATTTT.

The chain uses TRBV30 and TRBJ2-5; TRBD1 agrees at 7 bases. The CDR3 consists of 12 residues. V was clipped by 0 bases and J by 7 bases; unmatched bases: 2. Looked up from germline, CDR1 is GTSNPN and CDR2 is SVGIG (reference sequence). The DNA of the CDR3 is TGTGCCTGGAGTGTTGAGGGGGCGACCCAGTACTTC. Its protein product is CAWSVEGATQYF.

This clone appeared a few times. The chain recombines TRBV10-3 with TRBJ2-7; 7 bases match TRBD2. After removal of 6 bases from V and 1 base from J, the junction contained 3 bases not matched to a gene. Germline V gene sequence: CDR1 ENHRY, CDR2 SYGVKD. The CDR3 extends over 13 amino acids. The CDR3 bases are TGTGCCATCAGAACTAGCGCGTCCTACGAGCAGTACTTC. It specifies CAIRTSASYEQYF.

This clone was observed once. The J gene is TRBJ2-7, the V gene TRBV7-2; TRBD2 agrees at 8 bases. Germline V gene sequence: CDR1 SGHTA, CDR2 FQGNSA. V lost 5 bases and J lost 4; bases outside the gene matches: 13. The CDR3 has 16 residues. The CDR3 DNA follows: TGTGCCAGCAGCCCGACCACGACTAGCGCTTTTTACGAGCAGTACTTC. It specifies CASSPTTTSAFYEQYF.

For this clone: Additional DNA sequences in this sample encode the identical CDR3. The gene calls are TRBV28 and TRBJ1-2, with D uncertain. Trimming took off 2 bases at V and 4 bases at J, with 5 bases between the two ends. The CDR3 sequence is 12 residues long. Looked up from germline, CDR1 is MDHEN and CDR2 is SYDVKM. The CDR3 DNA reads as TGTGCCAGCAGTTTACGCGGCTATGGCTACACCTTC. Translated: CASSLRGYGYTF.

The chain carries TRBV19 and TRBJ1-5, with D maybe TRBD1 (5 bases). This CDR3 region has 13 residues. Per germline, CDR1 LNHDA and CDR2 SQIVND (reference sequence). V was clipped by 7 bases and J by 6 bases, with 13 bases between them. This CDR3 reads CASTPQGSQPQHF. The CDR3 region has the DNA TGTGCCAGTACCCCGCAGGGAAGTCAGCCCCAGCATTTT.

There are a few counts of this clone. The sample carries other DNA sequences with the same CDR3. The chain is built from TRBV6-5 and TRBJ2-3; 13 bases fit TRBD2. Germline CDR1 MNHEY, CDR2 SVGAGI. The CDR3 runs 15 residues. The ends lost 5 bases at V and 3 bases at J; junction bases unmatched: 2. CDR3 coding DNA: TGTGCCAGCAGTCCGGGACTAGCGGGAACAGATACGCAGTATTTT. It encodes CASSPGLAGTDTQYF.

As DNA, the CDR3 is TGTGCCAGCAGCTCCTCAGCGGGAGCCCCCTACAATGAGCAGTTCTTC. This translates into CASSSSAGAPYNEQFF. The rearrangement links TRBV7-3 to TRBJ2-1; TRBD2 agrees at 8 bases. Germline V gene sequence: CDR1 SGHTA, CDR2 FQGTGA. The CDR3 runs to 16 residues. The trim removed 4 bases at V and 2 bases at J, leaving 7 bases unmatched.

This clone was detected only a few times. This chain joins TRBV4-3 and TRBJ2-7, with 7 bases lining up with TRBD1. The trim removed 7 bases at V and 7 bases at J, leaving 13 bases unmatched. Germline-derived CDR1 and CDR2 are LGHNA and YSLEER. The CDR3 sequence is 14 residues long. The CDR3 loop reads CASTPGDRVGEQYF. The CDR3 DNA is TGCGCCAGCACCCCGGGCGACAGGGTGGGAGAGCAGTACTTC.

The chain employs TRBV7-2 and TRBJ2-7; TRBD1 aligns across 7 bases. V lost 2 bases, J lost 4 bases, and 5 bases stayed unmatched. CDR3 length: 14 residues. Germline V gene data show CDR1 as SGHTA and CDR2 as FQGNSA. The CDR3 here is CASSLSGQFYEQYF. CDR3 DNA sequence: TGTGCCAGCAGCTTATCGGGACAGTTTTACGAGCAGTACTTC.